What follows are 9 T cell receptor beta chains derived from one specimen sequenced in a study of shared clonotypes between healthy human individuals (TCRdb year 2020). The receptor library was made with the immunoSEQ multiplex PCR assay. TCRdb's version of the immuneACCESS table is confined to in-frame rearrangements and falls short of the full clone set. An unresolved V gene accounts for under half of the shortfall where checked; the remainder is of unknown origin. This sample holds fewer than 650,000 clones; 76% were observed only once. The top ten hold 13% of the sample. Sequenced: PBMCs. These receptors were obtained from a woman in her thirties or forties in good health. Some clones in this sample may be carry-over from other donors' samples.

The CDR3 DNA follows: TGTGCCAGCAGCTTAGGGCTAGCTCGGGAGCAGTACTTC. Translation gives CASSLGLAREQYF. The chain joins TRBV7-2 to TRBJ2-7; a possible D gene is TRBD2 (5 bases). The CDR3 totals 13 residues. V was pared by 1 base and J by 7 bases, with 11 bases between. CDR1 SGHTA and CDR2 FQGNSA come from the germline V gene.

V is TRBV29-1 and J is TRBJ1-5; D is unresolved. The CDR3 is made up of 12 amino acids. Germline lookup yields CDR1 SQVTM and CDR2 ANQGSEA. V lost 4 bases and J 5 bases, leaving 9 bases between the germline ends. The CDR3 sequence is CSVAHLDQPQHF. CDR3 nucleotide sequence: TGCAGCGTTGCACATCTCGATCAGCCCCAGCATTTT.

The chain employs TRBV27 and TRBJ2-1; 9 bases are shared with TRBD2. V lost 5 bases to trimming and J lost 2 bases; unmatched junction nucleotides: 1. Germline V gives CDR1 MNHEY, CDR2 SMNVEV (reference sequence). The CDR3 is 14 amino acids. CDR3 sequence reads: CASSLAGPYNEQFF. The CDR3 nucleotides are TGTGCCAGCAGTCTAGCGGGACCCTACAATGAGCAGTTCTTC.

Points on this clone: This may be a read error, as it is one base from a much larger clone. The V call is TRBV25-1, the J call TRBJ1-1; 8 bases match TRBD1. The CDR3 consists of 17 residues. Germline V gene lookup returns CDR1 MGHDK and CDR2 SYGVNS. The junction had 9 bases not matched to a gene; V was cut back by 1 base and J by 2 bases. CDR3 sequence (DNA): TGTGCCAGCAGTGAATTCTCAGCAGGGGGCCCTAACACTGAAGCTTTCTTT. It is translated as CASSEFSAGGPNTEAFF.

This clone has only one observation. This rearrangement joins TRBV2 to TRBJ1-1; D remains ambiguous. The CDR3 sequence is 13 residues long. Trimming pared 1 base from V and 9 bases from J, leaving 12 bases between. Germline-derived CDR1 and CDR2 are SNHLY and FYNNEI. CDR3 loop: CASSEDNNPQAFF. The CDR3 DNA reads TGTGCCAGCAGTGAAGACAACAATCCCCAAGCTTTCTTT.

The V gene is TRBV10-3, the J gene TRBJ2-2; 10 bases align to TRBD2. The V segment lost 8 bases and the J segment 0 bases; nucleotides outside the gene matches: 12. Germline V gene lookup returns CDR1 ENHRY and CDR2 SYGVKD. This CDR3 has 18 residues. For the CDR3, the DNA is TGTGCCATCGCTGGCCTAGCGGGAGTATCTACGAACACCGGGGAGCTGTTTTTT. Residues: CAIAGLAGVSTNTGELFF.

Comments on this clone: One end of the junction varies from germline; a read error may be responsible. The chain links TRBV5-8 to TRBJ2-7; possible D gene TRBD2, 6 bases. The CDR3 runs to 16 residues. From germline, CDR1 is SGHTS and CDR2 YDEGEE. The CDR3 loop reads CASSQGLSGLRAEQYF. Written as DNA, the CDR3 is TGCGCCAGCAGCCAGGGATTATCGGGACTCCGGGCCGAGCAGTACTTC.

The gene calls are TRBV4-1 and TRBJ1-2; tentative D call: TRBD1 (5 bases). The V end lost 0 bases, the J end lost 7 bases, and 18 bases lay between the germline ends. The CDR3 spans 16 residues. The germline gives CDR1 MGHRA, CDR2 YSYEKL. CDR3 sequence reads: CASSQDFRGRSTGYTF. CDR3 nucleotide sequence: TGCGCCAGCAGCCAAGATTTTCGGGGCAGGTCAACTGGCTACACCTTC.

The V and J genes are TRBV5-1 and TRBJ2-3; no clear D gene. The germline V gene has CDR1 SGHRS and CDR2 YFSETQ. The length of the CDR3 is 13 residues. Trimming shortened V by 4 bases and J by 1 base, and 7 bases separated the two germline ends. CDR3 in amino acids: CASSVRRTDTQYF. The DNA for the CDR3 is TGCGCCAGCAGCGTGCGCCGCACAGATACGCAGTATTTT.